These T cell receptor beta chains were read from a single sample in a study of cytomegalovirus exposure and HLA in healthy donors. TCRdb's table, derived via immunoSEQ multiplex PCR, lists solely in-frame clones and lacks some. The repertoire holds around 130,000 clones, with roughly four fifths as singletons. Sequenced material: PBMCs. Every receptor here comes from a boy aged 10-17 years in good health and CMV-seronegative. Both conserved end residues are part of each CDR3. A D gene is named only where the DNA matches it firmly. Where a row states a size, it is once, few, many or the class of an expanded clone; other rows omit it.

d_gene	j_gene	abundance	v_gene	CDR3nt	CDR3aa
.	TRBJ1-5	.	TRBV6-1	TGTGCCAGCAGTGAACACGGGAATCAGCCCCAGCATTTT	CASSEHGNQPQHF
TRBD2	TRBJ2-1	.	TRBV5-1	TGCGCCAGCAGCTTGGACAGCGGGAGATGGAATGAGCAGTTCTTC	CASSLDSGRWNEQFF
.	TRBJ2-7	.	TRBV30	TGTGCCTGGCAGCTTTCACCGGGGGGCCGAAGCTACGAGCAGTACTTC	CAWQLSPGGRSYEQYF
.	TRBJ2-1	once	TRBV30	TGTGCCTGGAGTGTAAGCGGATACAATGAGCAGTTCTTC	CAWSVSGYNEQFF
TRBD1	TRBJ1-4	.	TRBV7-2	TGTGCCAGCAGCTTCGAGGGACAGGGGGGAAAACTGTTTTTT	CASSFEGQGGKLFF
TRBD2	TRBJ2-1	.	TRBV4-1	TGCGCCAGCAGCCAAGAGGGGACGGGAGGGAGGTACAATGAGCAGTTCTTC	CASSQEGTGGRYNEQFF
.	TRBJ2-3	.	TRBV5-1	TGCGCCAGCAGCGGAGGGATCACAGATACGCAGTATTTT	CASSGGITDTQYF
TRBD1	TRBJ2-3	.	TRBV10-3	TGTGCCATCAGTGGGCCGGGACAGGGGGCCACAGATACGCAGTATTTT	CAISGPGQGATDTQYF
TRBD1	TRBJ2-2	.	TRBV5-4	TGTGCCAGCAGCTTTCCCCATCCTTCATTGAGGGGGCTTATCGGGGAGCTGTTTTTT	CASSFPHPSLRGLIGELFF
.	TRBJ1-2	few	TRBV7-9	TGTGCCAGCAGCTTGAGTGGGGCCTCCTATGGCTACACCTTC	CASSLSGASYGYTF
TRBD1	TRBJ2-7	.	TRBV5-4	TGTGCCAGCAGCTTGGGCGGACAGGGGGTCTACGAGCAGTACTTC	CASSLGGQGVYEQYF
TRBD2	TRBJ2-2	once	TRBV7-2	TGTGCCAGCAGCCCCCGGGGCGGGGGTAGTAGCACCGGGGAGCTGTTTTTT	CASSPRGGGSSTGELFF
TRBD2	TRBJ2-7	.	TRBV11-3	TGTGCCAGCAGCGAAACTAGCGGGGTAAGCTACGAGCAGTACTTC	CASSETSGVSYEQYF
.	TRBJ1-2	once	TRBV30	TGTGCCTGGAGCGTTACGGAGAACTATGGCTACACCTTC	CAWSVTENYGYTF
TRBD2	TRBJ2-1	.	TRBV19	TGTGCCAGTAGTCCCGGACTAGGGAAGATCAATGAGCAGTTCTTC	CASSPGLGKINEQFF
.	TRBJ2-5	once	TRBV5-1	TGCGCCAGCAGCCCCCAGTACCAAGAGACCCAGTACTTC	CASSPQYQETQYF